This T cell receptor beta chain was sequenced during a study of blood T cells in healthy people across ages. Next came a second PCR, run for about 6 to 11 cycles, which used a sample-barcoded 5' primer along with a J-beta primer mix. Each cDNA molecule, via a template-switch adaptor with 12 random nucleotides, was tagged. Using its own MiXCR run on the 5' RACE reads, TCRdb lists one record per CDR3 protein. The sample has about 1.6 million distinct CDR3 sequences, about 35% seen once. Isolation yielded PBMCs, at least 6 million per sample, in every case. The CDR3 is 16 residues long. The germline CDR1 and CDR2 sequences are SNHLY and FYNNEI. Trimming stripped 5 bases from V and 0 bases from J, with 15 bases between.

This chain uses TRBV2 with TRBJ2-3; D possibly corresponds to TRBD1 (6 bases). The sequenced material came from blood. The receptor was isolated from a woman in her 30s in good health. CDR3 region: CASSPRQGRSTDTQYF. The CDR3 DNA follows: TGTGCCAGCAGTCCAAGGCAGGGGAGAAGCACAGATACGCAGTATTTT. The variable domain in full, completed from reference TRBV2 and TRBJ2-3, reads EPEVTQTPSHQVTQMGQEVILRCVPISNHLYFYWYRQILGQKVEFLVSFYNNEISEKSEIFDDQFSVERPDGSNFTLKIRSTKLEDSAMYFCASSPRQGRSTDTQYFGPGTRLTVL.